This T cell receptor (beta chain) was captured by sequencing in a study of blood T cell repertoires in COVID-19. V was clipped by 4 bases and J by 4 bases, with 17 bases between them. The CDR3 contains 15 residues. Per the germline V gene, CDR1 is SGHRS and CDR2 is YFSETQ. Two negative PCRs, clearance, or symptom resolution characterized the recovered Cohort 3 donors. TCRdb's copy holds only in-frame clones and misses some; the assay was immunoSEQ multiplex PCR. The table includes more than 300,000 clones, around nine tenths detected once. Material for sequencing was PBMCs or T cells enriched from blood (not recorded which). The TCR originated in a young woman who had recovered from COVID-19. The chain combines TRBV5-1 with TRBJ1-2; D call uncertain. CDR3: CASSVEDLASYGYTF. The CDR3 bases are TGCGCCAGCAGCGTCGAAGACCTGGCTAGCTATGGCTACACCTTC.